The TCR beta chain under discussion was sequenced for a study of OX40 agonist ivuxolimab in advanced cancers. At the level of the study: Patients' therapy was ivuxolimab, an antibody that acts as an agonist of OX40 (CD134). Notes on the study in general: More expanded clones were seen, on average, in CD8+ T cells than in CD4+.

The timepoints at which blood was sampled were baseline, cycle 4 day 1, and cycle 7 day 1. A word on this clone: The target antigen is unknown.

Clones were sequenced by immunoSEQ multiplex PCR, and TCRdb holds only the in-frame ones, with some missing. The data show tens of thousands of clones, around three quarters seen once. The CDR3 runs 15 residues. With V trimmed by 3 bases and J by 5 bases, 3 bases remained unmatched. The V gene's germline CDR1 is SNHLY and CDR2 FYNNEI. The chain carries TRBV2 and TRBJ1-6; 8 nucleotides line up with TRBD1. The receptor comes from an adult with an advanced solid tumor such as melanoma, head and neck, liver or kidney cancer. Material: CD4+ or CD8+ T cells sorted from blood, obtained in a trial of the OX40 agonist ivuxolimab. CDR3 sequence reads: CASSDAGGDNSPLHF. The CDR3 DNA sequence: TGTGCCAGCAGTGATGCAGGGGGCGATAATTCACCCCTCCACTTT.